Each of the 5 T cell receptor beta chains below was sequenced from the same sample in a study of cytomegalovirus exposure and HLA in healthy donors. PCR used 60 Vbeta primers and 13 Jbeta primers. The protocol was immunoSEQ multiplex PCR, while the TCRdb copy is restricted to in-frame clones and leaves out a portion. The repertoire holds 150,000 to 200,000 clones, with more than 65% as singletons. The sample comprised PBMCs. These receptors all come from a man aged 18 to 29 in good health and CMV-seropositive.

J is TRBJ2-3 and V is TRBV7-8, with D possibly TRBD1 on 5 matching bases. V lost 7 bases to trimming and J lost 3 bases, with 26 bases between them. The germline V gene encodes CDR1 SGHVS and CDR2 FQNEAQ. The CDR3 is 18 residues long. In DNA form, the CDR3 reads TGTGCCAGCACCCCGGCCCTTCCGAGTGGGGCTCTTACAGATACGCAGTATTTT. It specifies CASTPALPSGALTDTQYF. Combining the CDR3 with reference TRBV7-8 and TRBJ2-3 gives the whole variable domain GAGVSQSPRYKVAKRGQDVALRCDPISGHVSLFWYQQALGQGPEFLTYFQNEAQLDKSGLPSDRFFAERPEGSVSTLKIQRTQQEDSAVYLCASTPALPSGALTDTQYFGPGTRLTVL.

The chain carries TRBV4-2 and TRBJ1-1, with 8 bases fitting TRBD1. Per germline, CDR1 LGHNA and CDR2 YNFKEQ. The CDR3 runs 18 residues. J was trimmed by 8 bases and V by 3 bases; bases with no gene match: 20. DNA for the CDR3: TGTGCCAGCAGCCACCGAGGAGCGGACAGGGTAGCCAGAACGGAAGCTTTCTTT. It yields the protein CASSHRGADRVARTEAFF.

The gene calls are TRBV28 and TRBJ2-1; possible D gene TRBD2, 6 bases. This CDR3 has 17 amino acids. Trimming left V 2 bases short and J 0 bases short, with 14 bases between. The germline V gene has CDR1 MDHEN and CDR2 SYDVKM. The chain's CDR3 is CASSLGTPQSSYNEQFF. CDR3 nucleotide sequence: TGTGCCAGCAGTTTAGGGACTCCCCAAAGCTCCTACAATGAGCAGTTCTTC.

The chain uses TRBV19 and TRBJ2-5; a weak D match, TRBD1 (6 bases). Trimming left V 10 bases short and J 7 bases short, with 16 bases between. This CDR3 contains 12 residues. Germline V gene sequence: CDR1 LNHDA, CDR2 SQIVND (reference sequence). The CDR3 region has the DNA TGTGCCATTACGGACAGATCGGGGACCCAGTACTTC. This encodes CAITDRSGTQYF.

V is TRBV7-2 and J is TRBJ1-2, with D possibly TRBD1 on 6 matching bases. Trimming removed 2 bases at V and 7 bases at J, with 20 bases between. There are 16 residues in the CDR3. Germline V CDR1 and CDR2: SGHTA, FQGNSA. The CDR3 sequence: CASSLFRDTPLGGYTF. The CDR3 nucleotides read TGTGCCAGCAGCTTATTCCGGGACACCCCCCTCGGTGGCTACACCTTC.